This TCR beta chain was captured in a study of T-cell reconstitution after alpha-beta-depleted transplantation in children. During its preparation, the TCRbeta library received unique molecular identifiers. TCRdb analysed the PCR reads with MiXCR anew, one entry per CDR3 protein. The table shows 170,000 or so distinct CDR3 sequences, with around 6.8% occurring only once. Germline V lookup: CDR1 MGHDK, CDR2 SYGVNS. The V gene end was trimmed by 6 bases and the J gene end by 8 bases; junction bases not matched to a gene: 28. The CDR3 loop spans 20 amino acids. This clonotype has at least ten counts. This chain links TRBV25-1 with TRBJ2-1; 7 nucleotides match TRBD1. The sequenced sample was PBMCs from the stem cell graft donor, obtained from the stem cell graft. This TCR derives from a human donor who donated a stem cell graft to a child with Wiskott-Aldrich syndrome. Here the CDR3 reads CASRAFLKTGFQIGDDEQFF. CDR3 nucleotides: TGTGCCAGCAGGGCTTTCCTAAAGACAGGGTTCCAGATCGGTGATGATGAGCAGTTCTTC.